This T cell receptor (beta chain) was captured in a study of blood T cell repertoires in COVID-19. Generated by immunoSEQ multiplex PCR, the TCRdb table keeps only in-frame clones and is missing some. The table lists approximately 35,000 clones, roughly 84% of them singletons. This clone was recorded a few times. The sample was peripheral blood. The receptor's source is a human donor in a cohort sampled during active COVID-19.

This CDR3 is CATSTGDSGNTIYF. CDR3 sequence (DNA): TGTGCCACCAGCACAGGGGACTCTGGAAACACCATATATTTT. The chain links TRBV15 to TRBJ1-3; TRBD1 might be the D (6 bases). Germline V gives CDR1 LNHNV, CDR2 YYDKDF (reference sequence). The CDR3 has 14 residues. V lost 4 bases and J 0 bases, leaving 7 bases between the germline ends.